Listed below are T cell receptor beta chains from one sample, sequenced in a study of PD-1 blockade in classical Hodgkin lymphoma. The assay was immunoSEQ multiplex PCR, and TCRdb's table has in-frame clones only and misses some. The sample gives more than 15,000 clones, approximately 92% of which show up once; 0.4% to 0.55% is in the top ten. Sequencing used CD4+ T cells from blood. The receptors here all came from a human donor with classical Hodgkin lymphoma. The CDR3 runs from the conserved cysteine through the conserved F or W. Fields, in order: clone size, D gene, V gene, J gene, CDR3 DNA, CDR3 protein. D genes are given only for firm matches. Some rows have no size entry. The others give once, few or many, or a class for an expanded clone.

clone_size: -
d_call: -
v_call: TRBV29-1
j_call: TRBJ2-3
cdr3_nt: TGCAGCGTTGAAGGTCTGACTCCCTATACGCAGTATTTT
cdr3_aa: CSVEGLTPYTQYF

clone_size: -
d_call: -
v_call: TRBV28
j_call: TRBJ1-1
cdr3_nt: TGTGCCAGCAGTCCCCAGGACAAGAACACTGAAGCTTTCTTT
cdr3_aa: CASSPQDKNTEAFF

clone_size: once
d_call: TRBD1
v_call: TRBV28
j_call: TRBJ2-3
cdr3_nt: TGTGCCAGCAGTCCACAGGGGAGAACAGATACGCAGTATTTT
cdr3_aa: CASSPQGRTDTQYF

clone_size: -
d_call: -
v_call: TRBV10-1
j_call: TRBJ1-5
cdr3_nt: TGCGCCAGCAGTGAGTGGTCTCAGCCCCAGCATTTT
cdr3_aa: CASSEWSQPQHF

clone_size: -
d_call: TRBD1
v_call: TRBV11-3
j_call: TRBJ2-7
cdr3_nt: TGTGCCAGCAGCTTGGGACAGGGGTCCCTCGAGCAGTACTTC
cdr3_aa: CASSLGQGSLEQYF

clone_size: -
d_call: -
v_call: TRBV7-9
j_call: TRBJ2-7
cdr3_nt: TGTGCCAGCAGCCCCGGGTTTTTAGCCTACGAGCAGTACTTC
cdr3_aa: CASSPGFLAYEQYF

clone_size: -
d_call: -
v_call: TRBV9
j_call: TRBJ2-5
cdr3_nt: TGTGCCAGCAGCGTCGACCAGCAAGAGACCCAGTACTTC
cdr3_aa: CASSVDQQETQYF

clone_size: -
d_call: -
v_call: TRBV30
j_call: TRBJ1-1
cdr3_nt: TGTGCCTGGTCCAAAAAAGGGACGGAATACATGAACACTGAAGCTTTCTTT
cdr3_aa: CAWSKKGTEYMNTEAFF

clone_size: -
d_call: -
v_call: TRBV5-1
j_call: TRBJ1-4
cdr3_nt: TGCGCCAGCAGCCTGGGGCCAGGGAGAGAAAAACTGTTTTTT
cdr3_aa: CASSLGPGREKLFF

clone_size: -
d_call: TRBD2
v_call: TRBV6-6
j_call: TRBJ2-1
cdr3_nt: TGTGCCAGCAGTTACCCTCCTAGCGGGAGTGAGCAGTTCTTC
cdr3_aa: CASSYPPSGSEQFF